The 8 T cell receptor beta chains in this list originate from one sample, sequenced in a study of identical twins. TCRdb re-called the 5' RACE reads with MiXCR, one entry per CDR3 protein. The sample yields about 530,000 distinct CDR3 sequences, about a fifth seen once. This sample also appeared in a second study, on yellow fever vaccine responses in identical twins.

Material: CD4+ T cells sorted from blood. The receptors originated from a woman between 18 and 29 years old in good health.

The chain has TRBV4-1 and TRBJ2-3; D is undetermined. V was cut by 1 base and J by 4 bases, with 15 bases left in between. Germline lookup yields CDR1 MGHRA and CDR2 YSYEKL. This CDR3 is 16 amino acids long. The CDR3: CASSQVQAPNADTQYF. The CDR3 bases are TGCGCCAGCAGCCAAGTACAAGCGCCCAACGCAGATACGCAGTATTTT.

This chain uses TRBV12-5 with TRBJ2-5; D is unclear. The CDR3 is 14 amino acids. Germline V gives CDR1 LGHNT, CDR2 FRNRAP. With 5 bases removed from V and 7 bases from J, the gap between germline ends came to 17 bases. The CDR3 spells CASGPGPPQSTQYF. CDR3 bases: TGTGCTAGTGGTCCCGGCCCTCCACAGTCGACCCAGTACTTC.

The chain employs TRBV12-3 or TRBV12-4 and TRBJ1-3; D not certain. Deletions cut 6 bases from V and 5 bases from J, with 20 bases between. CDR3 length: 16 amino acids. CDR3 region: CASSRRTFSGRNTIYF. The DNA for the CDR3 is TGTGCCAGCAGCCGTAGGACCTTCAGCGGAAGAAACACCATATATTTT.

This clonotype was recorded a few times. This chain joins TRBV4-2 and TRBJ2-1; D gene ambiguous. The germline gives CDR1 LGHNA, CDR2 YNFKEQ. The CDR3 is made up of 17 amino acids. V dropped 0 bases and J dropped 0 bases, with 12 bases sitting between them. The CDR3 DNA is TGTGCCAGCAGCCAAGAGAGTCTCCTCAGCTCCTACAATGAGCAGTTCTTC. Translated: CASSQESLLSSYNEQFF.

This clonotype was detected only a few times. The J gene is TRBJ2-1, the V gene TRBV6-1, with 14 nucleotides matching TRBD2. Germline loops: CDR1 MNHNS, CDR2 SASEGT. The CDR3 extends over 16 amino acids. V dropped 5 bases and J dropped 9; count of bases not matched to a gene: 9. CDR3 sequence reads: CASSPRLAGGPAEQFF. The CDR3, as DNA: TGTGCCAGCAGTCCCCGACTAGCGGGGGGGCCCGCTGAGCAGTTCTTC.

CDR3 bases: TGTGCCAGCAGTTTACGGCTCATGAACACTGAAGCTTTCTTT. Translated: CASSLRLMNTEAFF. J is TRBJ1-1 and V is TRBV12-3 or TRBV12-4; D unresolved. The CDR3 consists of 14 residues. V lost 2 bases and J 0 bases, leaving 7 bases between the germline ends.

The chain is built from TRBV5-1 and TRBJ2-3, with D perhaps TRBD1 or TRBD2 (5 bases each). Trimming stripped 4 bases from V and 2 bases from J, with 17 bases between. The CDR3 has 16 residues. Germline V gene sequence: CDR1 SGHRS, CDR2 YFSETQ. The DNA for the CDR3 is TGCGCCAGCAGCCTATCCTCCGGGACCCTCACAGATACGCAGTATTTT. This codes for CASSLSSGTLTDTQYF.

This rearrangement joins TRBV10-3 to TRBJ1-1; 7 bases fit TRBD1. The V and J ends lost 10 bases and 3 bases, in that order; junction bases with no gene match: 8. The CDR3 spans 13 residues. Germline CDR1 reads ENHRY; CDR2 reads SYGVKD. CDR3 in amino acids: CATTGERDTEAFF. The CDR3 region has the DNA TGTGCCACAACAGGGGAAAGGGACACTGAAGCTTTCTTT.